This T cell receptor (beta chain) was identified during a study of HIV-infected children after antiretroviral therapy interruption. Overall study context: Children had CD4+ above 500, viral load below 50 copies/ml, either treatment arm. Most children had recorded EBV and CMV exposure. Weeks 0, 12, interruption end (24 or 48), and about 3 years post-study gave interruption-arm samples. Regarding the study as a whole: Naive CD4+ sequences overlapped less between time points once interruption began.

A 3' RACE protocol on RNA, with unique molecular identifiers, produced the TCR library. MiXCR, applied by TCRdb to the 3' RACE reads, yields one record per CDR3 protein. The repertoire has 7,000 or so distinct CDR3 sequences, roughly 15% of them found once; the top ten carry roughly an eighth. Documented treatment: PENTA 11 planned treatment interruption arm or continuous ART arm. Germline V gene sequence: CDR1 SGHRS, CDR2 YFSETQ. The CDR3 spans 17 residues. Trimming cost V 1 base and J 5 bases; bases outside gene matches: 14. As concerns this clonotype: Its antigen remains unknown.

The chain uses TRBV5-1 and TRBJ1-2, with TRBD1 identical over 7 bases. This TCR was sampled from a pool of human donors with HIV. The sample in question was CD45RO+ CD8+ T cells from PBMCs, pooled from several time points, obtained from a donor given antiretroviral therapy, either interrupted or continuous. This sample's subset: memory CD8+ CD45RO+ CD45RA- T cells. The CDR3 coding sequence is TGCGCCAGCAGCTTGATTACGACAGGGCCAGGGTATTATGGCTACACCTTC. Amino acid sequence: CASSLITTGPGYYGYTF. Based on the CDR3 plus reference TRBV5-1 and TRBJ1-2, the full variable domain is KAGVTQTPRYLIKTRGQQVTLSCSPISGHRSVSWYQQTPGQGLQFLFEYFSETQRNKGNFPGRFSGRQFSNSRSEMNVSTLELGDSALYLCASSLITTGPGYYGYTFGSGTRLTVV.